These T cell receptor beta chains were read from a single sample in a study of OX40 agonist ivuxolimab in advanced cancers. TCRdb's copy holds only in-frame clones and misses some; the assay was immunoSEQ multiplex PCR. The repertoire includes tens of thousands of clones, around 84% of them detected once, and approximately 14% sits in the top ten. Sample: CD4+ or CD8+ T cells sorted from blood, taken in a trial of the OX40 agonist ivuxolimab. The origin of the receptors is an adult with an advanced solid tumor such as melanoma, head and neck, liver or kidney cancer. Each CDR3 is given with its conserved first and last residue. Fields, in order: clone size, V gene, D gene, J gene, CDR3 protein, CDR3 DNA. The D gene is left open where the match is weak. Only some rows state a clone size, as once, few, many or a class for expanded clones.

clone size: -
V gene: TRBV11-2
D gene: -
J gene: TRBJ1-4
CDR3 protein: CASSLLRGSANEKLFF
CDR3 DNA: TGTGCCAGCAGCCTCCTGAGGGGTTCTGCTAATGAAAAACTGTTTTTT

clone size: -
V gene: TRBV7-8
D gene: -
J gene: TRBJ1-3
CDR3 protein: CASSLALGEGPNTIYF
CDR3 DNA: TGTGCCAGCAGCTTAGCGCTGGGGGAGGGACCAAACACCATATATTTT

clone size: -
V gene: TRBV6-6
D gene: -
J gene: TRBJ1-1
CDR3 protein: CASSYSTEAFF
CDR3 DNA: TGTGCCAGCAGTTACTCGACAGAAGCTTTCTTT

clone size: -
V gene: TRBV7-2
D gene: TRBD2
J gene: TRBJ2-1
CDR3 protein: CASSGTGGNEQFF
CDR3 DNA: TGTGCCAGCAGCGGGACGGGGGGGAATGAGCAGTTCTTC

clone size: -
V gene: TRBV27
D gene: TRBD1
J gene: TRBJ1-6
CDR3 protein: CASSPLTGNYNSPLHF
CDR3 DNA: TGTGCCAGCAGTCCACTGACAGGGAATTATAATTCACCCCTCCACTTT

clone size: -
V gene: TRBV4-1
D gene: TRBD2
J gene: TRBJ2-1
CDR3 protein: CASSRTSSGGKTYNEQFF
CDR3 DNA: TGCGCCAGCAGTCGGACCTCTAGCGGGGGGAAGACGTACAATGAGCAGTTCTTC

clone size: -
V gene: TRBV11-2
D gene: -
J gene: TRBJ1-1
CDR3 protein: CASSPGRTEAFF
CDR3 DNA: TGTGCCAGCAGCCCCGGGAGGACTGAAGCTTTCTTT

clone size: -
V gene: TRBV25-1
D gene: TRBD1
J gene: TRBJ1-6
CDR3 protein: CASSEGTDNSPLHF
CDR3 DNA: TGTGCCAGCAGTGAAGGGACAGATAATTCACCCCTCCACTTT

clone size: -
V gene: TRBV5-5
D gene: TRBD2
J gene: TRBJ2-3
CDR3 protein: CASSWGTSGTDTQYF
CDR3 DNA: TGTGCCAGCAGCTGGGGGACTAGCGGTACAGATACGCAGTATTTT

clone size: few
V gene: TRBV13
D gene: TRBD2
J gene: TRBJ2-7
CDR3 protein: CASSSGGITYEQYF
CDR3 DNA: TGTGCCAGCAGCTCGGGGGGAATCACCTACGAGCAGTACTTC

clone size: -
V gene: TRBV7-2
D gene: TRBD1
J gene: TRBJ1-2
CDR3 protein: CASSLPAGQGELYGYTF
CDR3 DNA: TGTGCCAGCAGCTTACCGGCGGGACAGGGGGAACTTTATGGCTACACCTTC

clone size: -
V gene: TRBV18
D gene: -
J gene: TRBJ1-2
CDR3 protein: CASSLARGYGYTF
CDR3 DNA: TGTGCCAGCTCACTCGCGCGCGGCTATGGCTACACCTTC

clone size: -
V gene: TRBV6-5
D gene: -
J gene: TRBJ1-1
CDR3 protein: CASSWIGAEAFF
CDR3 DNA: TGTGCCAGCAGTTGGATAGGAGCTGAAGCTTTCTTT

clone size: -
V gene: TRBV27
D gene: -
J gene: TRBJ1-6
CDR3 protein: CASSWANNSPLHF
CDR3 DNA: TGTGCCAGCAGTTGGGCGAATAATTCACCCCTCCACTTT

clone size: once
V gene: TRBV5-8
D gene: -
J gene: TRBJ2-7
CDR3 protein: CASGQSYEQYF
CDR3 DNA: TGTGCCAGCGGCCAGTCCTACGAGCAGTACTTC

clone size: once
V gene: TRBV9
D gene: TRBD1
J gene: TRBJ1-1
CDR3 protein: CASSATGSGGEAFF
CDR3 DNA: TGTGCCAGCAGCGCGACAGGGTCAGGAGGTGAAGCTTTCTTT

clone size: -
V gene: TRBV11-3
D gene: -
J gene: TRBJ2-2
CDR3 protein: CASSLRGADGELFF
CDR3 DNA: TGTGCCAGCAGCTTAAGGGGGGCCGACGGGGAGCTGTTTTTT

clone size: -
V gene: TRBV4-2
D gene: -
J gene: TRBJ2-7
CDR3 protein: CASSQDEGDSSYEQYF
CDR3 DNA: TGTGCCAGCAGCCAAGATGAGGGGGACTCCTCCTACGAGCAGTACTTC

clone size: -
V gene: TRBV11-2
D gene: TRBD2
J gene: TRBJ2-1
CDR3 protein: CASSLKPSGDSYNEQFF
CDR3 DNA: TGTGCCAGCAGCTTAAAACCTAGCGGGGACTCCTACAATGAGCAGTTCTTC

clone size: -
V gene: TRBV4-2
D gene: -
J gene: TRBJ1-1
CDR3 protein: CASSQERRTEAFF
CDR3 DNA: TGTGCCAGCAGCCAAGAAAGGCGGACTGAAGCTTTCTTT

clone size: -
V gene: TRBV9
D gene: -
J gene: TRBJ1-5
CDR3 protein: CAQESGKYSNQPQHF
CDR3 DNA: TGTGCCCAGGAAAGCGGAAAATATAGCAATCAGCCCCAGCATTTT

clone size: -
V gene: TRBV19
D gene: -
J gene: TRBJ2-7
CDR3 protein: CASSAGSRGEQYF
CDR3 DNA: TGTGCCAGTAGTGCGGGGTCACGGGGAGAGCAGTACTTC

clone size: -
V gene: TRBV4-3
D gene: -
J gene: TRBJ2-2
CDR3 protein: CASSKKRAWGELFF
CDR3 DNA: TGCGCCAGCAGCAAAAAGCGGGCCTGGGGGGAGCTGTTTTTT

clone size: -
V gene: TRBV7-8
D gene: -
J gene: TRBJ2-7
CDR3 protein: CASSSDYEQYF
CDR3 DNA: TGTGCCAGCAGCTCCGACTACGAGCAGTACTTC

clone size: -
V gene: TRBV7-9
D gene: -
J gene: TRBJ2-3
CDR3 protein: CASSLGRLGGNTQYF
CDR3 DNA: TGTGCCAGCAGCTTAGGACGACTAGGGGGAAATACGCAGTATTTT

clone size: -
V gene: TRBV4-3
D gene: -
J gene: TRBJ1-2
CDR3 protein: CASSLSSGGPDTF
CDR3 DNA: TGCGCCAGCAGCCTCAGTAGTGGGGGCCCTGACACCTTC

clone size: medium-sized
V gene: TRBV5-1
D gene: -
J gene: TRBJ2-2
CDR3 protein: CASSLARDAPTGELFF
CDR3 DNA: TGCGCCAGCAGCTTGGCAAGGGACGCCCCCACCGGGGAGCTGTTTTTT

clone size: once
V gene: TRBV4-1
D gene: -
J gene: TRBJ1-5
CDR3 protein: CASSQVQVLNGNQPQHF
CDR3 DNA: TGCGCCAGCAGCCAAGTACAGGTCCTGAACGGCAATCAGCCCCAGCATTTT

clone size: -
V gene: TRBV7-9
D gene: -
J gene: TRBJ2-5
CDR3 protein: CASSLVDGQETQYF
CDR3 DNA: TGTGCCAGCAGCTTAGTGGACGGACAAGAGACCCAGTACTTC

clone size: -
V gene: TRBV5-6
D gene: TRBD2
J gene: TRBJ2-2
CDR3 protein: CASSRGPTSGGFAGELFF
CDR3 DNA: TGTGCCAGCAGCCGTGGGCCGACTAGCGGGGGGTTCGCCGGGGAGCTGTTTTTT

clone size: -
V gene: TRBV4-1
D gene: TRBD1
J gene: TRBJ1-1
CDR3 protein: CASSQGGGDRAEAFF
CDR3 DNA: TGCGCCAGCAGCCAAGGAGGGGGCGATAGGGCTGAAGCTTTCTTT

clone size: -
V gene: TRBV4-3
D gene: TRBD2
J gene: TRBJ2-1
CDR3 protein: CASSQDGGGLDSYNEQFF
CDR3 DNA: TGCGCCAGCAGCCAAGATGGGGGGGGACTCGACTCCTACAATGAGCAGTTCTTC

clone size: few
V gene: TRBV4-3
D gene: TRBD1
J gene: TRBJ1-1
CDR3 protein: CASSQGQGRTEAFF
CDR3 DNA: TGCGCCAGCAGCCAAGGACAGGGGAGAACTGAAGCTTTCTTT

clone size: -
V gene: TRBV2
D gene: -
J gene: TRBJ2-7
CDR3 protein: CASSLLRGIYEQYF
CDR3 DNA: TGTGCCAGCAGTCTCTTACGGGGCATCTACGAGCAGTACTTC

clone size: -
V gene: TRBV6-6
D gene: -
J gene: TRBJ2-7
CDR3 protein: CASMETYEQYF
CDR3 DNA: TGTGCCAGCATGGAGACCTACGAGCAGTACTTC

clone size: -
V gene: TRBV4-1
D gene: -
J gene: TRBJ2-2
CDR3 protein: CASSQPGGLNTGELFF
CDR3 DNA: TGCGCCAGCAGCCAGCCCGGGGGCTTAAACACCGGGGAGCTGTTTTTT

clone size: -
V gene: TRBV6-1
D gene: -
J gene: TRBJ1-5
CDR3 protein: CASSSRGNQPQHF
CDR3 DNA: TGTGCCAGCAGCTCCCGAGGCAATCAGCCCCAGCATTTT

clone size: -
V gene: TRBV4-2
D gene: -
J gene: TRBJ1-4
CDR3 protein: CASSQDLSGEGEKLFF
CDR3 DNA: TGTGCCAGCAGCCAAGATCTGTCGGGAGAGGGCGAAAAACTGTTTTTT

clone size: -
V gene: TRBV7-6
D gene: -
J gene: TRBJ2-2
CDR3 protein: CASSLAAGEVNTGELFF
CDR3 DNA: TGTGCCAGCAGCTTAGCCGCAGGGGAGGTTAACACCGGGGAGCTGTTTTTT

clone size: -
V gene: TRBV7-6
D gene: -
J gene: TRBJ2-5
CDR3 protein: CASSFTSEGTQYF
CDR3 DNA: TGTGCCAGCAGTTTTACTAGTGAGGGGACCCAGTACTTC

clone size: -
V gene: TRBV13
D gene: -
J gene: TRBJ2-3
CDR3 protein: CASSLGGRGTDTQYF
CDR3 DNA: TGTGCCAGCAGCTTAGGCGGCAGGGGCACAGATACGCAGTATTTT

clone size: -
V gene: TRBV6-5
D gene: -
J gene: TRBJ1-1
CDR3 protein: CASVRGTEAFF
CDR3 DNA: TGTGCCAGCGTTAGGGGCACTGAAGCTTTCTTT

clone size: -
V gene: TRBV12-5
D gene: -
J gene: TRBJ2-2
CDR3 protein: CASGSGLRDGELFF
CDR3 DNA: TGTGCTAGTGGTTCGGGTTTAAGAGACGGGGAGCTGTTTTTT

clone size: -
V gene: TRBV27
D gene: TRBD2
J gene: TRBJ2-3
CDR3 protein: CASSRLAGTRTDTQYF
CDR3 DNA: TGTGCCAGCAGTAGGCTAGCGGGGACGCGCACAGATACGCAGTATTTT

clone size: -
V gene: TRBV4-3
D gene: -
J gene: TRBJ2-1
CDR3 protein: CASSQDTGYEQFF
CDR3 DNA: TGCGCCAGCAGCCAAGATACAGGGTACGAGCAGTTCTTC

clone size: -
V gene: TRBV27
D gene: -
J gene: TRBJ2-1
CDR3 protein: CASSSQGGEQFF
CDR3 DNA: TGTGCCAGCAGTTCGCAGGGTGGTGAGCAGTTCTTC

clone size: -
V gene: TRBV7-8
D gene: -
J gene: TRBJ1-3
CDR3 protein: CASSYPGRNTIYF
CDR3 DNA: TGTGCCAGCAGCTACCCGGGGAGAAACACCATATATTTT